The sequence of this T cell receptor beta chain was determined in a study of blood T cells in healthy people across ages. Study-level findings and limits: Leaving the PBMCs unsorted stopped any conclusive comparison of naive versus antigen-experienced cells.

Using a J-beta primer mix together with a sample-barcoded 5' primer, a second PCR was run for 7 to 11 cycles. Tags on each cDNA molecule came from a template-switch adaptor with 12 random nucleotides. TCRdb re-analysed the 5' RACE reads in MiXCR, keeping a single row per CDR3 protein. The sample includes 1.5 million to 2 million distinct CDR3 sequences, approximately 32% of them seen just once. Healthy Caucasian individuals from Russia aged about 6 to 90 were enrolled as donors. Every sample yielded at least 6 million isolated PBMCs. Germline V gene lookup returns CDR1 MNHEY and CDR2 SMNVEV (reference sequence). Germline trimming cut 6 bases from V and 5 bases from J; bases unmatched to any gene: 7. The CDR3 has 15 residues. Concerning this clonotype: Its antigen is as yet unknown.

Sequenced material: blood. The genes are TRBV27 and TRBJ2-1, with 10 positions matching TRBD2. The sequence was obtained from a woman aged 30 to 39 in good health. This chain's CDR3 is CASSLGTSANNEQFF. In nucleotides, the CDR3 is TGTGCCAGCAGCCTCGGGACTAGCGCCAACAATGAGCAGTTCTTC.